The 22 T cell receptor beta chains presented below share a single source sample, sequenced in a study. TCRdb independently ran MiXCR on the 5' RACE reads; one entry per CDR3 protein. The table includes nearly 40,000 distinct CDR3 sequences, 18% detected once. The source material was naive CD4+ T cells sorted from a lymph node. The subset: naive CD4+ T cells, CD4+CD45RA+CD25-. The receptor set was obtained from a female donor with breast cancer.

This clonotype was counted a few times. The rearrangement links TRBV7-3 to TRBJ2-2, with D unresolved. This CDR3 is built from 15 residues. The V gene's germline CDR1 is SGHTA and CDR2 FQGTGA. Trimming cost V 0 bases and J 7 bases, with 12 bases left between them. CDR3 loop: CASSLTSSSGGELFF. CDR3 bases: TGTGCCAGCAGCTTAACTAGCTCGAGTGGCGGGGAGCTGTTTTTT.

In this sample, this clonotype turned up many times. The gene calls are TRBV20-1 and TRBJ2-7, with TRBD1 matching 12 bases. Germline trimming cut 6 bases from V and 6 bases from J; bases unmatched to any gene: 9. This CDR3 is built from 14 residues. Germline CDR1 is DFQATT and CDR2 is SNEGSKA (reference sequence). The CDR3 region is CSAEDRDRGLEQYF. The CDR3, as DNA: TGCAGTGCAGAGGACCGGGACAGGGGGCTCGAGCAGTACTTC.

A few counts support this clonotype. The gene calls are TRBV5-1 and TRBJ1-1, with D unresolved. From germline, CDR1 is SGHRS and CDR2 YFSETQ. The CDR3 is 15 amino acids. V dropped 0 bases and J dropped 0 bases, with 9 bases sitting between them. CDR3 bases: TGCGCCAGCAGCTTGGAGGGCCAGTTGAACACTGAAGCTTTCTTT. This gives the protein CASSLEGQLNTEAFF.

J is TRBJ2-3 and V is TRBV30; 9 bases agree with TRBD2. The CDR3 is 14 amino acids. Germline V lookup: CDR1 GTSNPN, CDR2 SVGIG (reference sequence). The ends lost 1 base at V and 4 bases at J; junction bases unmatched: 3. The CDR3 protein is CAWSAREGADTQYF. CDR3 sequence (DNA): TGTGCCTGGAGTGCGCGGGAGGGAGCAGATACGCAGTATTTT.

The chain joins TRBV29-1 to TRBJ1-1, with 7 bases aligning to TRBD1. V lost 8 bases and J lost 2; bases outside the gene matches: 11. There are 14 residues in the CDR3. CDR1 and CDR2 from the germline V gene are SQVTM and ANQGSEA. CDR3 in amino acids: CSFSRGLVNTEAFF. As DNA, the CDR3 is TGCAGCTTTAGTAGGGGGCTAGTAAACACTGAAGCTTTCTTT.

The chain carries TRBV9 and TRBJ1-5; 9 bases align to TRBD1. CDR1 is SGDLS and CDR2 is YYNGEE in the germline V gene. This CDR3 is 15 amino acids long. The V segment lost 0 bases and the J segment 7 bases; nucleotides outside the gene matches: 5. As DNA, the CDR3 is TGTGCCAGCAGCGTAGGAATCGGACAGGGGCAGCCCCAGCATTTT. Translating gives CASSVGIGQGQPQHF. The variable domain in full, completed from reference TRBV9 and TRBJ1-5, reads DSGVTQTPKHLITATGQRVTLRCSPRSGDLSVYWYQQSLDQGLQFLIQYYNGEERAKGNILERFSAQQFPDLHSELNLSSLELGDSALYFCASSVGIGQGQPQHFGDGTRLSIL.

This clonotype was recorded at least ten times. The CDR3 is CASERDSIYNEQFF. CDR3 coding DNA: TGTGCCAGCGAGCGGGACTCCATCTACAATGAGCAGTTCTTC. The J gene is TRBJ2-1, the V gene TRBV6-2 or TRBV6-3, with TRBD2 matching over 7 bases. J gave up 3 bases and V 8 bases, and 7 bases lay outside the gene matches. Germline V lookup: CDR1 MNHEY, CDR2 SVGEGT. The CDR3 length is 14 residues.

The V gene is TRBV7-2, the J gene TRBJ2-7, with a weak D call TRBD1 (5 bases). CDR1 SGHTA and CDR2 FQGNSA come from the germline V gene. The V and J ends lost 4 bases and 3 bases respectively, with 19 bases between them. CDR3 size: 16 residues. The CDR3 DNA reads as TGTGCCAGCAGCTCACGACTCCCCCAAACAGGCTACGAGCAGTACTTC. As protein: CASSSRLPQTGYEQYF. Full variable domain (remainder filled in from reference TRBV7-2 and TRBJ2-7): GAGVSQSPSNKVTEKGKDVELRCDPISGHTALYWYRQSLGQGLEFLIYFQGNSAPDKSGLPSDRFSAERTGGSVSTLTIQRTQQEDSAVYLCASSSRLPQTGYEQYFGPGTRLTVT.

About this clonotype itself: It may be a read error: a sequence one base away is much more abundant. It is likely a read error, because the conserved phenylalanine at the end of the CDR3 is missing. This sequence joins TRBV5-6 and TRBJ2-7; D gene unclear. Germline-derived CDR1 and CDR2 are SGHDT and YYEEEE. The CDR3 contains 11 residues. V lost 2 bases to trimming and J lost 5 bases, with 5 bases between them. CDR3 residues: CASSLPHEQYL. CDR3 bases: TGTGCCAGCAGCTTACCCCACGAGCAGTACCTC.

CDR3 region: CASSPRQASTDTQYF. In DNA form, the CDR3 reads TGTGCCAGCAGCCCGAGACAGGCTTCCACAGATACGCAGTATTTT. This chain uses TRBV11-3 with TRBJ2-3; weak D call: TRBD1 (6 bases). The CDR3 runs 15 residues. V lost 5 bases to trimming and J lost 2 bases, with 14 bases between them. Germline CDR1 and CDR2: SGHNT and YENEEA.

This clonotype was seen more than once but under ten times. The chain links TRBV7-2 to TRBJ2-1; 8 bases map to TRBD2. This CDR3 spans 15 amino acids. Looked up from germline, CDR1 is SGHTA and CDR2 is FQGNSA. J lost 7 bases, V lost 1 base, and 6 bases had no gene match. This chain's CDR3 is CASSLGSGRGNEQFF. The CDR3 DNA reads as TGTGCCAGCAGCTTAGGAAGCGGGAGAGGGAATGAGCAGTTCTTC.

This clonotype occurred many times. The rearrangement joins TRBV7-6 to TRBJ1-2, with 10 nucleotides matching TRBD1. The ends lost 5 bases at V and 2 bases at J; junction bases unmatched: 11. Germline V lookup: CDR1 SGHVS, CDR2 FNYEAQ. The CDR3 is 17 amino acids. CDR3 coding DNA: TGTGCCAGCAGCCCCCGAGTACCGGGACAGGGGAACTATGGCTACACCTTC. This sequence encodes CASSPRVPGQGNYGYTF.

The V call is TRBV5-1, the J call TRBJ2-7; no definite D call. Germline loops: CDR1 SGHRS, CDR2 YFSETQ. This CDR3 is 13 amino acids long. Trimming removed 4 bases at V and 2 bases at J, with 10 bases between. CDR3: CASSPSGAYEQYF. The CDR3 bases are TGCGCCAGCAGCCCCAGTGGGGCCTACGAGCAGTACTTC.

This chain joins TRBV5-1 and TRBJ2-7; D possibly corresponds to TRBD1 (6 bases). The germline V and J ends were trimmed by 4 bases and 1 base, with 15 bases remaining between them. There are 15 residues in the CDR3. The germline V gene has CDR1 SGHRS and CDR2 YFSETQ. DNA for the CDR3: TGCGCCAGCAGCGTCGGGACATCAGGATCCTACGAGCAGTACTTC. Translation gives CASSVGTSGSYEQYF. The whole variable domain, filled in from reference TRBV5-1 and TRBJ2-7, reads KAGVTQTPRYLIKTRGQQVTLSCSPISGHRSVSWYQQTPGQGLQFLFEYFSETQRNKGNFPGRFSGRQFSNSRSEMNVSTLELGDSALYLCASSVGTSGSYEQYFGPGTRLTVT.

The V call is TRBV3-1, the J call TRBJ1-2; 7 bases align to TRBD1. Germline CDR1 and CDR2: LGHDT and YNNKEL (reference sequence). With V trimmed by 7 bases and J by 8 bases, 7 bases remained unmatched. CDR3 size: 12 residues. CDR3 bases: TGTGCCAGCACCGCGACAGGGATCGGCTACACCTTC. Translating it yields CASTATGIGYTF. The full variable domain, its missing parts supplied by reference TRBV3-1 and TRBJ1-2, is DTAVSQTPKYLVTQMGNDKSIKCEQNLGHDTMYWYKQDSKKFLKIMFSYNNKELIINETVPNRFSPKSPDKAHLNLHINSLELGDSAVYFCASTATGIGYTFGSGTRLTVV.

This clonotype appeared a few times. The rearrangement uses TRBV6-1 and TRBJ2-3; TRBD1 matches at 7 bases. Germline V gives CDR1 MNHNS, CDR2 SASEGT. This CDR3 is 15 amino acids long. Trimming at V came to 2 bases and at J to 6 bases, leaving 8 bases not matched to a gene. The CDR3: CASSEKGADVDTQYF. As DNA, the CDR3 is TGTGCCAGCAGTGAAAAGGGGGCGGATGTGGATACGCAGTATTTT.

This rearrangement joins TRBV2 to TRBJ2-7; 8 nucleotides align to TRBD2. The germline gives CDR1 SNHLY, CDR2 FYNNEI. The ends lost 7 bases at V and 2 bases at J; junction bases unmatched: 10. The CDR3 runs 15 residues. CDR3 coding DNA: TGTGCCAGCAAGATAGCAGCGGGAGAACCCTACGAGCAGTACTTC. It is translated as CASKIAAGEPYEQYF.

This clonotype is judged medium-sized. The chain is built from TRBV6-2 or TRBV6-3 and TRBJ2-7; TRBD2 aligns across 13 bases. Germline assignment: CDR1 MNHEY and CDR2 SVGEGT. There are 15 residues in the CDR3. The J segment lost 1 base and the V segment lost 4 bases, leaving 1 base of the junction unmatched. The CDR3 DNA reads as TGTGCCAGCAGTTCGACTAGCGGGAGGTCCTACGAGCAGTACTTC. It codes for CASSSTSGRSYEQYF.

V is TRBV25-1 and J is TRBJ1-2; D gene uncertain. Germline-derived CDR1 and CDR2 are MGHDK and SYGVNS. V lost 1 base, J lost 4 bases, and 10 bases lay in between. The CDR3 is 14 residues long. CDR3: CASSESSRTYGYTF. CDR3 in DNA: TGTGCCAGCAGTGAATCCTCAAGAACCTATGGCTACACCTTC.

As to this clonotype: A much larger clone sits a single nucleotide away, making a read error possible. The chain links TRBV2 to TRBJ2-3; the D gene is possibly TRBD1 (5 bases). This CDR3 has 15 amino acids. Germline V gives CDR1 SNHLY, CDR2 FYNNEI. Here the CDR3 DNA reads TGTGCCAGCAGTGAGTTGGTAGTCGGCACAGGTACGCAGTATTTT. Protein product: CASSELVVGTGTQYF.

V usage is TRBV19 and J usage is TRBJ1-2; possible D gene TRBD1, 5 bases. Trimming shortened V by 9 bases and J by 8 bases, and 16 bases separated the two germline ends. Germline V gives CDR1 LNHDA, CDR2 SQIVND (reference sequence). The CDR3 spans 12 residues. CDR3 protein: CASTMTRDGYTF. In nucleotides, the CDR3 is TGTGCCAGCACGATGACCAGGGACGGCTACACCTTC.

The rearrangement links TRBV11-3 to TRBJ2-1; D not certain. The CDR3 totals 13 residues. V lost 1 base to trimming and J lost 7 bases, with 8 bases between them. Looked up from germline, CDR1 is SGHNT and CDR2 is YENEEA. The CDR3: CASSLVSGNEQFF. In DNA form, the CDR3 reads TGTGCCAGCAGCTTAGTGAGTGGGAATGAGCAGTTCTTC.